The 5 T cell receptor beta chains below come from one sample, sequenced in a study of T cells in Graves' hyperthyroidism and ophthalmopathy (dated by TCRdb to about 2019). The library was produced with multiplex PCR. The sequencer listed for this sample is Illumina HiSeq 2000. TCR beta CDR3 regions were amplified from RNA transcripts. The TCR CDR3 was subjected to a first round of RT-PCR using the HTBI primer set and the Qiagen OneStep RT-PCR kit. TCRdb reanalyzed the raw reads on its own, using fastp at Q25 for trimming and MiXCR for clone calling, and kept in-frame beta chains. Rows matching on CDR3 protein sequence are summarized as one entry with the most common DNA and genes. Within this sample are around 350,000 distinct CDR3 sequences, with about 18% of them counted one time only. Jointly, the top ten make up 3% to 4% of the sample. Material for sequencing was blood. These receptor sequences come from a woman between 18 and 30 years old with Graves' hyperthyroidism.

In this sample, this clonotype turned up many times. V gene TRBV10-3 combines with J gene TRBJ1-1; D gene uncertain. V was pared by 0 bases and J by 1 base, with 12 bases between. The CDR3 is 16 amino acids. CDR1 is ENHRY, CDR2 SYGVKD, per germline. The CDR3 DNA is TGTGCCATCAGTGAGTCTTCTCTTGGAGCGAACACTGAAGCTTTCTTT. It codes for CAISESSLGANTEAFF.

This clonotype came up many times. The J gene is TRBJ1-1, the V gene TRBV12-5; D is undetermined. The CDR3 spans 13 residues. Germline V CDR1 and CDR2: LGHNT, FRNRAP. V lost 1 base to trimming and J lost 4 bases, with 7 bases between them. This CDR3 is CASGLAGGTEAFF. In DNA form, the CDR3 reads TGTGCTAGTGGTTTGGCGGGTGGCACTGAAGCTTTCTTT.

This clonotype was found a few times. The chain is built from TRBV19 and TRBJ2-2, with no clear D. Germline CDR1 LNHDA, CDR2 SQIVND (reference sequence). V was shortened by 5 bases and J by 3 bases, with 13 bases between the two germline ends. The CDR3 runs 15 residues. Written as DNA, the CDR3 is TGTGCCAGTAGTCAGCTAGATGCCGACACCGGGGAGCTGTTTTTT. Its translation is CASSQLDADTGELFF.

This clonotype was detected ten times or more. The chain is built from TRBV2 and TRBJ2-7; 10 positions match TRBD2. Germline V CDR1 and CDR2: SNHLY, FYNNEI. The CDR3 is made up of 15 amino acids. Losses at the gene ends were 5 bases for V and 3 bases for J; bases not matched to a gene: 7. Written as DNA, the CDR3 is TGTGCCAGCAGTACGGTAGCGGGGGGTTTCTACGAGCAGTACTTC. The encoded protein is CASSTVAGGFYEQYF.

About this clonotype: This sequence may be a read error, since a much larger clone differs from it by one base. This chain links TRBV4-1 with TRBJ1-1; tentatively, D is TRBD1 (6 bases). CDR1 is MGHRA, CDR2 YSYEKL, per germline. There are 17 residues in the CDR3. Trimming left V 4 bases short and J 3 bases short, with 21 bases between. CDR3 coding DNA: TGCGCCAGCAGCCCTTCCGGGACATGGGGCGAGGACACTGAAGCTTTCTTT. Protein sequence: CASSPSGTWGEDTEAFF.